The 4 T cell receptor beta chains given below trace back to one sample, sequenced in a study of OX40 agonist ivuxolimab in advanced cancers. Method: immunoSEQ multiplex PCR; TCRdb's copy keeps in-frame clones and lacks some. The table includes around 70,000 clones, roughly 84% detected once. Material: CD4+ or CD8+ T cells sorted from blood, obtained in a trial of the OX40 agonist ivuxolimab. The receptors originated from an adult with an advanced solid tumor such as melanoma, head and neck, liver or kidney cancer.

The chain links TRBV27 to TRBJ2-3; TRBD2 might be the D (5 bases). The V gene lost 6 bases and the J gene lost 5 bases, with 9 bases spanning the gap. The CDR3 is 12 residues long. The germline gives CDR1 MNHEY, CDR2 SMNVEV (reference sequence). The CDR3 region is CASSGGGDTQYF. The DNA of the CDR3 is TGTGCCAGCAGCGGAGGTGGAGATACGCAGTATTTT.

This clone was seen only a few times. The rearrangement uses TRBV25-1 and TRBJ1-5, with unresolved D. Germline CDR1 reads MGHDK; CDR2 reads SYGVNS. The V end was cut by 3 bases, the J end by 6 bases, with 12 bases between. The CDR3 is 14 amino acids. The CDR3 nucleotides read TGTGCCAGCAGTGATTTAGGGTCACGTCAGCCCCAGCATTTT. Translating it yields CASSDLGSRQPQHF.

The chain links TRBV18 to TRBJ1-5, with a weak D call TRBD1 (6 bases). V was shortened by 3 bases and J by 1 base, with 16 bases between the two germline ends. This CDR3 region has 17 residues. CDR1 KGHSH and CDR2 LQKENI come from the germline V gene. CDR3 sequence: CASSPPPGHLSNQPQHF. The CDR3 DNA reads TGTGCCAGCTCACCTCCACCGGGACATTTAAGCAATCAGCCCCAGCATTTT. The full variable domain, in which reference TRBV18 and TRBJ1-5 provide the parts outside the CDR3, is NAGVMQNPRHLVRRRGQEARLRCSPMKGHSHVYWYRQLPEEGLKFMVYLQKENIIDESGMPKERFSAEFPKEGPSILRIQQVVRGDSAAYFCASSPPPGHLSNQPQHFGDGTRLSIL.

Comment on this clone: Its ends do not fully match the called genes, so a read error is possible. The V call is TRBV5-1, the J call TRBJ2-7; perhaps TRBD2 as D (5 bases). The CDR3 spans 12 residues. Looked up from germline, CDR1 is SGHRS and CDR2 is YFSETQ. The CDR3 loop is CASSLDEGGKDF. In nucleotides, the CDR3 is TGCGCCAGCAGCTTGGATGAGGGTGGGAAGGACTTC. Based on the CDR3 plus reference TRBV5-1 and TRBJ2-7, the full variable domain is KAGVTQTPRYLIKTRGQQVTLSCSPISGHRSVSWYQQTPGQGLQFLFEYFSETQRNKGNFPGRFSGRQFSNSRSEMNVSTLELGDSALYLCASSLDEGGKDFGPGTRLTVT.